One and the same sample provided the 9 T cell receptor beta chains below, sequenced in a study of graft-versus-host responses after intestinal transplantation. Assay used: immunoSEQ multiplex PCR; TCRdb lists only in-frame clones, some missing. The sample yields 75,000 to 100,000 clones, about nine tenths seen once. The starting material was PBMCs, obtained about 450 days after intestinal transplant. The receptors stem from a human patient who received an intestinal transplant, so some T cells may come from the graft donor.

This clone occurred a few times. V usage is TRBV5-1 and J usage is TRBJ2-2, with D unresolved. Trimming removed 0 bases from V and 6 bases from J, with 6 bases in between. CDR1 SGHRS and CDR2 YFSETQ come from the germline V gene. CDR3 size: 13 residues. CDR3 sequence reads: CASSLDAAGELFF. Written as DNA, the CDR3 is TGCGCCAGCAGCTTGGACGCGGCCGGGGAGCTGTTTTTT.

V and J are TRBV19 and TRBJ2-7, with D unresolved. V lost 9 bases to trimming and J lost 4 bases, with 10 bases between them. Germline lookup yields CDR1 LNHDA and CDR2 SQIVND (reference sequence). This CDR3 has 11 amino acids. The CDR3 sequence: CASTDEYEQYF. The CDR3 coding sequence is TGTGCCAGCACTGACGAATACGAGCAGTACTTC.

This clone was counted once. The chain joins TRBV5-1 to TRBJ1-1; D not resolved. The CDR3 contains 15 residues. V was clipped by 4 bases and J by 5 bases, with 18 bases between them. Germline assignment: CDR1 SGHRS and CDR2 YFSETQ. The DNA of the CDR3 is TGCGCCAGCAGCCCTAACTCGCACGGGGAGACTGAAGCTTTCTTT. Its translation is CASSPNSHGETEAFF.

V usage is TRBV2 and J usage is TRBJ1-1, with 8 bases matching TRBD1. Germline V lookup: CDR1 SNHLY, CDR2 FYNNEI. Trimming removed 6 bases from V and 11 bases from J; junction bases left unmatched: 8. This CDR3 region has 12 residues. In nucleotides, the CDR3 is TGTGCCAGCAGCCGGACAGGGATCGGGGCTTTCTTT. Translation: CASSRTGIGAFF.

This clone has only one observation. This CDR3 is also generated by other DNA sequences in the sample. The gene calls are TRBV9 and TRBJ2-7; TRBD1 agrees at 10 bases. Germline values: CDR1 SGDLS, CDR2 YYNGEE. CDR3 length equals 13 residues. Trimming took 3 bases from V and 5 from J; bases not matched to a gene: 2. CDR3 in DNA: TGTGCCAGCAGCGAGGGGACAGGGGACGAGCAGTACTTC. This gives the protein CASSEGTGDEQYF.

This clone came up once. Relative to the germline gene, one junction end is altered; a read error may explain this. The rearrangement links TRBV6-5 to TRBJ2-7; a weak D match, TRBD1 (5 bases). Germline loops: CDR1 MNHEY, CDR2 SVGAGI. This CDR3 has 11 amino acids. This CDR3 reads CASSTGYGQYF. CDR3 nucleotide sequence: TGTGCCAGCAGTACAGGCTACGGGCAGTACTTC.

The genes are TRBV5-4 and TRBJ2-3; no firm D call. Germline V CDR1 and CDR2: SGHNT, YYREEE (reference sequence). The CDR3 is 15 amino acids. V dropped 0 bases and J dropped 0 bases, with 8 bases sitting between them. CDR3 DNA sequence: TGTGCCAGCAGCTTGGGGGGTGCTAGCACAGATACGCAGTATTTT. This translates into CASSLGGASTDTQYF.

In DNA, the CDR3 is TGTGCCAGCAGCTTGTACGGGGAAGGAGTAACCGGGGAGCTGTTTTTT. Translation: CASSLYGEGVTGELFF. V gene TRBV5-8 combines with J gene TRBJ2-2, with D perhaps TRBD2 (5 bases). There are 16 residues in the CDR3. Trimming took 1 base from V and 5 from J, leaving 15 bases between them. Germline V gives CDR1 SGHTS, CDR2 YDEGEE.

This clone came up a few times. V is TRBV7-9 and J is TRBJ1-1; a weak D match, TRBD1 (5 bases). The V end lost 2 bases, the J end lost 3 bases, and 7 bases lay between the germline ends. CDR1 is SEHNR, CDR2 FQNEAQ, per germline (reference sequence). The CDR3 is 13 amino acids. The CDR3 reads CASSLLGDTEAFF. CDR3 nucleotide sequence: TGTGCCAGCAGCTTATTGGGGGACACTGAAGCTTTCTTT.